This is a list of T cell receptor beta chains from one sample in a study of shared clonotypes between healthy human individuals. Clones were read by immunoSEQ multiplex PCR, and TCRdb kept only the in-frame ones, dropping some. The table lists about 2,500,000 clones, more than 90% of them singletons, with more than 0.12% in the top ten. Sequencing used naive CD4+ T cells sorted from blood. The origin of the receptors is a man aged 18 to 30 in good health. Each CDR3 is given with its conserved first and last residue. A D gene is named only where the DNA matches it firmly.

j_call v_call d_call cdr3_aa
TRBJ1-3 TRBV5-6 - CASSGVGNTIYF
TRBJ1-1 TRBV5-4 TRBD1 CASSLPGGSNTEAFF
TRBJ2-2 TRBV11-3 - CASSLGTGELFF
TRBJ2-3 TRBV7-9 - CLSSPQGSTDTQYF
TRBJ1-6 TRBV11-2 - CASSLEGQVSSPLHF
TRBJ2-7 TRBV10-3 TRBD2 CAISESSGGKSYEQYF
TRBJ2-5 TRBV11-2 TRBD2 CASSRLAGTLLETQYF
TRBJ2-2 TRBV7-2 TRBD2 CASSLLAGGNTGELFF
TRBJ1-2 TRBV4-1 - CASSHLWIGTGGTF
TRBJ2-7 TRBV7-2 TRBD1 CASSPRQGSYEQYF
TRBJ2-2 TRBV27 TRBD2 CASSLKGLDSPGELFF
TRBJ2-3 TRBV15 - CATSDRPGTDTQYF
TRBJ2-1 TRBV9 TRBD2 CARTKREGRNEQFF
TRBJ1-4 TRBV9 - CASSSAGDEKLFF
TRBJ2-1 TRBV10-3 - CAISESMGGGPEDEQFF
TRBJ1-1 TRBV5-1 TRBD1 CASMGQGGQAFF
TRBJ1-4 TRBV7-2 - CASSLSGTTNEKLFF
TRBJ2-7 TRBV28 - CASRQGGEQYF
TRBJ1-5 TRBV18 - CASSNSGDQPQHF
TRBJ2-2 TRBV28 - CASTFRGAREAGELFF
TRBJ1-2 TRBV19 - CASTPTGIYGYTF
TRBJ1-1 TRBV6-6 - CASSYSWVSTEAFF
TRBJ1-2 TRBV5-6 - CASSQMTYGYTF
TRBJ2-7 TRBV6-5 - CASSYAPPYEQYF
TRBJ2-3 TRBV5-1 TRBD2 CASSFRAGGSTDTQYF
TRBJ1-1 TRBV10-3 - CAISEKGTTEAFF